Below, one TCR beta chain is given with its context. This clonotype was counted a few times. What antigen it recognizes has not been identified. It has no much larger one-base neighbor in the sample; base qualities were not kept. A case-control design nested within a healthcare worker cohort in London, UK, was used, with weekly nasopharyngeal swab PCR tests and blood sampling performed. Between 23 and 31 March 2020, the week of the UK lockdown, healthcare workers were enrolled and then followed up weekly for as long as 16 weeks. The library came from 5' RACE. TCRdb records NextSeq 500 as the sequencer. In the TCR library protocol, unique molecular identifiers were attached to individual cDNA molecules to correct for PCR bias and sequencing error. Both TCR alpha and beta chains were sequenced, and tight co-correlation was observed between alpha and beta sequence abundances in each sample. Per the authors' processing: V gene, J gene and CDR3 annotation of TCR sequences was performed with Decombinator V4. TCRs were defined as expanded if a significant change between any two time points was detected under a Poisson model with p below 0.0001. TCR abundances were normalised to the total number of TCRs sequenced per sample and were expressed as counts per million. MAIT TCRs were defined by TRAV1-2 paired with TRAJ12, TRAJ20 or TRAJ33, and iNKT TCRs by TRAV10 paired with TRAJ18. VDJdb, accessed on 1 November 2021, was searched for TCRs annotated for CMV, EBV and SARS-CoV-2, and TCRs annotated for more than one antigen were excluded. Starting from the raw public reads, TCRdb applied fastp trimming at Q25, assembled clones with MiXCR and retained in-frame beta chains. CDR3 protein sequences are deduplicated, and each keeps its most common genes and DNA. For this entry, the V and J calls and clone size follow TCRdb and not the study's own pipeline. Recorded for this sample are 60,000 or so distinct CDR3 sequences; 8% to 9.5% of them occurred a single time. The ten largest clones represent 17% of the sample.

From the cysteine up to the phenylalanine, the CDR3 has a length of 15 residues. CDR3 DNA is the only sequence kept; it has 45 bases, read in frame from the first base. Sequences SGDLS (CDR1) and YYNGEE (CDR2) are obtained from the germline V gene. Trimming at the junction amounts to 0 bases on V and 5 bases on J, and the germline ends lie 12 bases apart. The record originates from a study of early T cells in non-severe SARS-CoV-2 infection (TCRdb year 2021). The study in broad terms: TCR sequencing used bulk RNA from unsorted whole blood, so alpha and beta chains could not be paired. Summary of the overall study and its limitations: VDJdb matching was skewed toward anti-spike CD8 responses and likely underestimated virus-specific expansions by missing private and CD4 specificities.

Input material: whole blood. In this chain, TRBV9 is recombined with TRBJ1-5; no D segment can be confidently identified. The receptor was derived from an adult who was a healthcare worker with PCR-confirmed SARS-CoV-2 infection or an uninfected control (not recorded which). For the CDR3, the sequence is CASSVATGEDQPQHF. The DNA sequence is TGTGCCAGCAGCGTAGCTACTGGGGAGGATCAGCCCCAGCATTTT.